This T cell receptor beta chain was captured in a study of T cell changes during pregnancy in multiple sclerosis. This clone was detected only a few times. Clones were sequenced by immunoSEQ multiplex PCR, and TCRdb holds only the in-frame ones, with some missing. Among 70,000 to 100,000 clones, roughly 93% were seen once, and the ten largest hold roughly 2.4%. J was trimmed by 2 bases and V by 6 bases; bases with no gene match: 9. This CDR3 contains 15 residues. This receptor was taken from a female donor with multiple sclerosis, enrolled in a pregnancy study. The sequences come from peripheral blood, collected in the third trimester of pregnancy. J is TRBJ1-2 and V is TRBV6-7, with 7 bases matching TRBD1. TRBV6-7 is identified as an open reading frame with a role that is uncertain. In nucleotides, the CDR3 is TGTGCCAGCAGACCCGCCGACAGGGCGAACTATGGCTACACCTTC. As protein: CASRPADRANYGYTF.